Listed here are 7 T cell receptor beta chains from one sample, sequenced in a study of T cells in Graves' hyperthyroidism and ophthalmopathy. TCR beta CDR3 regions were amplified from RNA transcripts. RT-PCR in the first round (using the HTBI primer set) targeted the TCR CDR3. TCRdb used MiXCR to reprocess the multiplex PCR reads, holding one entry per CDR3 protein. Of about 640,000 distinct CDR3 sequences in the sample, under 25% are singletons; the top ten hold roughly 30%. The sequencing sample was made of blood. The receptors stem from a man aged 25 to 45 with Graves' ophthalmopathy.

This clonotype was seen a handful of times. V gene TRBV9 combines with J gene TRBJ1-2, with D unclear. Germline-derived CDR1 and CDR2 are SGDLS and YYNGEE. V lost 0 bases, J lost 4 bases, and 13 bases lay in between. The CDR3 totals 15 residues. Written as DNA, the CDR3 is TGTGCCAGCAGCGTAGGCGGGCCTGTCAGCTATGGCTACACCTTC. This encodes CASSVGGPVSYGYTF.

This clonotype was seen a single time. A clone one base away is much larger, so this may be a read error. The chain employs TRBV11-2 and TRBJ1-4; D not certain. This CDR3 has 13 amino acids. V lost 6 bases to trimming and J lost 5 bases, with 10 bases between them. CDR1 is SGHAT and CDR2 is FQNNGV in the germline V gene. CDR3 DNA sequence: TGTGCCAGCAGTACGTACGAGAATGAAAAACTGTTTTTT. Protein sequence: CASSTYENEKLFF.

The rearrangement joins TRBV9 to TRBJ1-6, with D perhaps TRBD1 (6 bases). Trimming took off 3 bases at V and 13 bases at J, with 14 bases between the two ends. Germline lookup yields CDR1 SGDLS and CDR2 YYNGEE. The CDR3 contains 13 residues. The CDR3 here is CASSDTGKSPLHF. Here the CDR3 DNA reads TGTGCCAGCAGCGACACAGGGAAATCGCCCCTCCACTTT.

The rearrangement joins TRBV7-3 to TRBJ2-3, with TRBD1 matching over 7 bases. The CDR3 loop spans 14 amino acids. The trim removed 8 bases at V and 1 base at J, leaving 6 bases unmatched. CDR1 is SGHTA, CDR2 FQGTGA, per germline. The CDR3 region has the DNA TGTGCCAGCGGCCCCCAGGGGGGCACAGATACGCAGTATTTT. Its translation is CASGPQGGTDTQYF.

This chain joins TRBV9 and TRBJ1-2; D ambiguous. Trimming took off 5 bases at V and 3 bases at J, with 14 bases between the two ends. The CDR3 is 14 residues long. The germline V gene encodes CDR1 SGDLS and CDR2 YYNGEE. The CDR3 reads CASRAQGFDYGYTF. CDR3 coding DNA: TGTGCCAGCAGAGCTCAAGGGTTCGACTATGGCTACACCTTC.

This clonotype appeared a few times. V gene TRBV2 combines with J gene TRBJ2-7, with D unclear. Germline V gene sequence: CDR1 SNHLY, CDR2 FYNNEI. The CDR3 is made up of 16 amino acids. Trimming removed 3 bases from V and 0 bases from J, with 15 bases in between. The DNA for the CDR3 is TGTGCCAGCAGTGACCTTATTAGACGGAGCTCCTACGAGCAGTACTTC. It is translated as CASSDLIRRSSYEQYF.

Turning to this clonotype: This may come from a read error, since a much larger clone is one base off. The gene calls are TRBV11-2 and TRBJ2-2; 12 positions agree with TRBD2. Germline V gene sequence: CDR1 SGHAT, CDR2 FQNNGV. This CDR3 contains 16 residues. The ends lost 5 bases at V and 5 bases at J; junction bases unmatched: 6. The CDR3 nucleotides are TGTGCCAGCAGCGGGCCCACTAGCGGGAGGACCGGGGAGCTGTTTTTT. This sequence encodes CASSGPTSGRTGELFF.